This TCR beta chain derives from a study of blood T cell repertoires in COVID-19. Overall study context: Donors in the United States, Italy and Spain gave samples during acute or convalescent COVID-19.

Per the study methods: Amplifying reference gene primers gave estimates of nucleated cell counts. Profiling relied on immunoSEQ multiplex PCR, and the TCRdb table lists in-frame clones only, not all of them. V and J calls and clone size come straight from that table; D and trimming were deduced from the DNA. The sample includes about 210,000 clones, more than 75% of them seen just once. CDR1 is MGHDK and CDR2 is SYGVNS in the germline V gene. The CDR3 spans 13 residues. Trimming pared 4 bases from V and 6 bases from J, leaving 9 bases between. The study recruited people aged roughly 18 to 100 years across around 23 US areas. In assigning cohorts, the study relied on participant-reported clinical history.

This chain uses TRBV25-1 with TRBJ1-4; D uncertain. The sequence was collected from a man aged 25 to 40 with acute COVID-19. Sequenced sample: PBMCs or T cells enriched from blood (not recorded which). The CDR3 sequence is CASSGQTYEKLFF. Written as DNA, the CDR3 is TGTGCCAGCAGTGGGCAAACCTATGAAAAACTGTTTTTT.